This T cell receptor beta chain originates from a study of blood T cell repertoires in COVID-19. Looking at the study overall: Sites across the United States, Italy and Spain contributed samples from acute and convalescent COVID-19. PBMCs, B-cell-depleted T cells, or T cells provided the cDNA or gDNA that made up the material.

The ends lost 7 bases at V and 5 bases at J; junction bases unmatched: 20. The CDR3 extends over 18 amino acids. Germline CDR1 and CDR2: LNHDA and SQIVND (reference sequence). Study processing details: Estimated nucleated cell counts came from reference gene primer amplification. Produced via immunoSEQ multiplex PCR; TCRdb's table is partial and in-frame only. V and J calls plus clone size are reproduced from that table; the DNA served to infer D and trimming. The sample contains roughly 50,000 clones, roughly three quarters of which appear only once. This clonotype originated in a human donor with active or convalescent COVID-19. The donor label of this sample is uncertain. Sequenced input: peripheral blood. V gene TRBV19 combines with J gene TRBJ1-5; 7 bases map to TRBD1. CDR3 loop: CASTSRPPLRDRDQPQHF. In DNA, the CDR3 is TGTGCCAGTACCTCTAGGCCCCCCCTCCGGGACAGAGATCAGCCCCAGCATTTT.